The 11 T cell receptor beta chains reported below all come from one sample, sequenced in a study of T cell clonotyping in hematopoietic cell transplantation. TCRdb's table, derived via immunoSEQ multiplex PCR, lists solely in-frame clones and lacks some. The data contain 1,500 to 2,000 clones, 70% to 80% of them singletons. The sequences come from peripheral blood mononuclear cells, collected 30 days after allogeneic stem cell transplant. These receptors were collected from a male patient in his 50s who had an allogeneic stem cell transplant from an unrelated donor, so the T cells may come from the graft donor. Some clones in this sample may be carry-over from other donors' samples.

The chain employs TRBV19 and TRBJ2-7; 9 bases are a match to TRBD1. With 9 bases clipped from V and 6 bases from J, the junction kept 9 bases outside the gene matches. The germline V gene encodes CDR1 LNHDA and CDR2 SQIVND (reference sequence). This CDR3 is built from 13 residues. The CDR3 sequence is CASSGTGLTEQYF. CDR3 coding DNA: TGTGCCAGCTCCGGGACAGGGTTGACCGAGCAGTACTTC.

The table lists this clone with a few counts. This sample also contains other DNA sequences that code for the same CDR3. The chain combines TRBV11-2 with TRBJ1-2; D may be TRBD1 (6 bases). The CDR3 contains 16 residues. Germline CDR1 SGHAT, CDR2 FQNNGV. Trimming shortened V by 0 bases and J by 4 bases, and 15 bases separated the two germline ends. This CDR3 reads CASSLDLRGGVYGYTF. The CDR3 bases are TGTGCCAGCAGCTTAGATTTACGGGGGGGCGTCTATGGCTACACCTTC.

The gene calls are TRBV7-6 and TRBJ2-2; 7 bases align to TRBD2. Germline loops: CDR1 SGHVS, CDR2 FNYEAQ. The CDR3 is 16 amino acids. The V segment lost 5 bases and the J segment 5 bases; nucleotides outside the gene matches: 11. Written as DNA, the CDR3 is TGTGCCAGCAGCCCCCTGGGGGAGGGATGGACCGGGGAGCTGTTTTTT. Its translation: CASSPLGEGWTGELFF.

The chain uses TRBV5-1 and TRBJ2-6; TRBD2 matches 10 bases. The CDR3 runs to 17 residues. Per the germline V gene, CDR1 is SGHRS and CDR2 is YFSETQ. Losses at the gene ends were 1 base for V and 2 bases for J; bases not matched to a gene: 3. CDR3 region: CASSLQRGGPGANVLTF. CDR3 DNA sequence: TGCGCCAGCAGCTTGCAGCGGGGGGGGCCTGGGGCCAACGTCCTGACTTTC.

The gene calls are TRBV5-1 and TRBJ1-1, with 7 bases identical to TRBD1. CDR3 length: 16 residues. V shed 3 bases, J shed 0 bases, and the junction held 8 bases outside the gene matches. Germline-derived CDR1 and CDR2 are SGHRS and YFSETQ. CDR3 amino acids: CASSWARTGVNTEAFF. The CDR3 DNA reads as TGCGCCAGCAGCTGGGCCCGGACAGGTGTGAACACTGAAGCTTTCTTT.

The chain links TRBV19 to TRBJ2-7; 9 bases are a match to TRBD2. After removal of 1 base from V and 2 bases from J, the junction contained 3 bases not matched to a gene. Germline V gene sequence: CDR1 LNHDA, CDR2 SQIVND (reference sequence). The CDR3 runs to 15 residues. CDR3 DNA sequence: TGTGCCAGTAGTATAGTTCCTAGCGGGACCTACGAGCAGTACTTC. Its protein product is CASSIVPSGTYEQYF.

The chain links TRBV5-4 to TRBJ2-3; 14 bases are a match to TRBD2. CDR1 is SGHNT, CDR2 YYREEE, per germline (reference sequence). The CDR3 runs 18 residues. The V gene end was trimmed by 0 bases and the J gene end by 5 bases; junction bases not matched to a gene: 8. CDR3 in DNA: TGTGCCAGCAGCTTGGAGGGGACTAGCGGGAGCCCATTAGATACGCAGTATTTT. This translates into CASSLEGTSGSPLDTQYF.

The chain has TRBV5-8 and TRBJ2-7, with D perhaps matching TRBD2 (5 bases). The CDR3 runs 14 residues. Germline V CDR1 and CDR2: SGHTS, YDEGEE. Trimming stripped 2 bases from V and 3 bases from J, with 12 bases between. This chain's CDR3 is CASSLSLGGYEQYF. In DNA, the CDR3 is TGTGCCAGCAGCTTAAGTCTCGGAGGCTACGAGCAGTACTTC. Variable domain in full (rest from reference TRBV5-8 and TRBJ2-7): EAGVTQSPTHLIKTRGQQATLRCSPISGHTSVYWYQQALGLGLQFLLWYDEGEERNRGNFPPRFSGRQFPNYSSELNVNALELEDSALYLCASSLSLGGYEQYFGPGTRLTVT.

This clone was picked up a small number of times. The genes are TRBV19 and TRBJ1-5, with a weak D call TRBD1 (5 bases). The V end was cut by 4 bases, the J end by 7 bases, with 11 bases between. Germline V gene data show CDR1 as LNHDA and CDR2 as SQIVND (reference sequence). The CDR3 is 13 residues long. The DNA of the CDR3 is TGTGCCAGTAGTACAGGGAATGGGCAGCCCCAGCATTTT. This encodes CASSTGNGQPQHF.

The CDR3 DNA reads as TGTGCCAGCAGCGTAGCCGGGACCGGCCTAGAGCCCCAGCATTTT. Its protein is CASSVAGTGLEPQHF. This rearrangement joins TRBV9 to TRBJ1-5, with D tentatively TRBD1 (5 bases). The CDR3 has 15 amino acids. Trimming pared 0 bases from V and 8 bases from J, leaving 15 bases between. Germline-derived CDR1 and CDR2 are SGDLS and YYNGEE. Filled out from reference TRBV9 and TRBJ1-5, the complete variable domain reads DSGVTQTPKHLITATGQRVTLRCSPRSGDLSVYWYQQSLDQGLQFLIQYYNGEERAKGNILERFSAQQFPDLHSELNLSSLELGDSALYFCASSVAGTGLEPQHFGDGTRLSIL.

V usage is TRBV29-1 and J usage is TRBJ1-2; D gene uncertain. The CDR3 runs 13 residues. Trimming took off 6 bases at V and 0 bases at J, with 11 bases between the two ends. The germline CDR1 and CDR2 sequences are SQVTM and ANQGSEA. The CDR3 DNA reads TGCAGCGTCTCCAGGACCTCTAACTATGGCTACACCTTC. Translated, it gives CSVSRTSNYGYTF. Together with reference TRBV29-1 and TRBJ1-2, the CDR3 gives the full variable domain: SAVISQKPSRDICQRGTSLTIQCQVDSQVTMMFWYRQQPGQSLTLIATANQGSEATYESGFVIDKFPISRPNLTFSTLTVSNMSPEDSSIYLCSVSRTSNYGYTFGSGTRLTVV.